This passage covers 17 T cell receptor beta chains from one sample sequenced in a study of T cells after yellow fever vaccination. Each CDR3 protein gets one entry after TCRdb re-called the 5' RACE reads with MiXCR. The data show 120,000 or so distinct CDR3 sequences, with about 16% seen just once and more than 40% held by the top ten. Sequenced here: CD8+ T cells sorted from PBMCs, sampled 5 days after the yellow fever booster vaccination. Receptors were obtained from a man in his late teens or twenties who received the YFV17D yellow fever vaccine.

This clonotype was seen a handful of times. This chain's CDR3 is CASSQGQGYEQFF. The CDR3 DNA reads as TGCGCCAGCAGCCAAGGGCAGGGCTATGAGCAGTTCTTC. The chain is built from TRBV4-1 and TRBJ2-1; a weak D match, TRBD1 (5 bases). This CDR3 has 13 residues. V gave up 1 base and J gave up 8 bases, with 9 bases separating them. CDR1 and CDR2 (germline): MGHRA, YSYEKL.

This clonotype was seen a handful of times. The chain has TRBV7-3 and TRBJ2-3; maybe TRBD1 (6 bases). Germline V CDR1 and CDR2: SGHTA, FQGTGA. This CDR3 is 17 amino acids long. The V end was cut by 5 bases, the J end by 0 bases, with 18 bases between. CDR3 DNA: TGTGCCAGCAGCCCTTCGAGTAGGGGGTTTAGCACAGATACGCAGTATTTT. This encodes CASSPSSRGFSTDTQYF.

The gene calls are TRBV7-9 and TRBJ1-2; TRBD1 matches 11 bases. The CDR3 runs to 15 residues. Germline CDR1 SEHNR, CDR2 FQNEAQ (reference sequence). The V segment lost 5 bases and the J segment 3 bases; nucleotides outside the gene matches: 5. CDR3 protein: CASSARTGGDYGYTF. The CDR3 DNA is TGTGCCAGCAGCGCTAGGACAGGGGGCGACTATGGCTACACCTTC.

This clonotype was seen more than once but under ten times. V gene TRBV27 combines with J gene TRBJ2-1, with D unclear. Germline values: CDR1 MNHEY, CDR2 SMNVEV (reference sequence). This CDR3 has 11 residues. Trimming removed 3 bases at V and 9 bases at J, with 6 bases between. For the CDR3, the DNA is TGTGCCAGCAGTTTTGGGCGTGAGCAGTTCTTC. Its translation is CASSFGREQFF.

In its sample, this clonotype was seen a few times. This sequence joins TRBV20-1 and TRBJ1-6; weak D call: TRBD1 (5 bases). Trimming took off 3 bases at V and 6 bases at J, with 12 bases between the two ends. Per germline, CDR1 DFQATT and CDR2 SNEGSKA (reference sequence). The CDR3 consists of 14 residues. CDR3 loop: CSASAGPTNSPLHF. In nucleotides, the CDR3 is TGCAGTGCTAGCGCGGGACCGACTAATTCACCCCTCCACTTT.

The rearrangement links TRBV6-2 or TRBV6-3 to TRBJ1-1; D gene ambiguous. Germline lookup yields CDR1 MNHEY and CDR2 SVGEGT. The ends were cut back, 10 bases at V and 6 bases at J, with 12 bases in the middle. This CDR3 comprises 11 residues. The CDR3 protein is CATAGRAEAFF. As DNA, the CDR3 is TGTGCCACCGCGGGAAGGGCTGAAGCTTTCTTT.

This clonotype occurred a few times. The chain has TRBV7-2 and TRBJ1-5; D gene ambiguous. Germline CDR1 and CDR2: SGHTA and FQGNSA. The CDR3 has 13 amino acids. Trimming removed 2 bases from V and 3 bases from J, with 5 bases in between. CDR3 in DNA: TGTGCCAGCAGCTTAAATAACAATCAGCCCCAGCATTTT. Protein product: CASSLNNNQPQHF.

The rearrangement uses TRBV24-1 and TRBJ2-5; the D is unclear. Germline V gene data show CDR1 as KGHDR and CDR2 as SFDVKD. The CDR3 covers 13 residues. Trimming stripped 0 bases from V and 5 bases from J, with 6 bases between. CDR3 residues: CATSDLRMETQYF. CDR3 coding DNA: TGTGCCACCAGTGATTTGCGAATGGAGACCCAGTACTTC.

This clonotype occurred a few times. The CDR3 DNA follows: TGTGCCAGTAGTTGGGTAGGGACGGGGGGATACAATGAGCAGTTCTTC. Protein sequence: CASSWVGTGGYNEQFF. The rearrangement joins TRBV19 to TRBJ2-1, with 7 nucleotides matching TRBD2. Germline-derived CDR1 and CDR2 are LNHDA and SQIVND (reference sequence). There are 16 residues in the CDR3. The trim removed 5 bases at V and 4 bases at J, leaving 11 bases unmatched. The whole variable domain, filled in from reference TRBV19 and TRBJ2-1, reads DGGITQSPKYLFRKEGQNVTLSCEQNLNHDAMYWYRQDPGQGLRLIYYSQIVNDFQKGDIAEGYSVSREKKESFPLTVTSAQKNPTAFYLCASSWVGTGGYNEQFFGPGTRLTVL.

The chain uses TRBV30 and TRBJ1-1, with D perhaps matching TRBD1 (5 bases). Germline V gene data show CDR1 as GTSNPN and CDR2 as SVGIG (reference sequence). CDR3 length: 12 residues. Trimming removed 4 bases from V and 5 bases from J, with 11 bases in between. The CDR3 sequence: CAWTVSGTEAFF. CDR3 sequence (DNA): TGTGCCTGGACGGTCTCAGGGACTGAAGCTTTCTTT.

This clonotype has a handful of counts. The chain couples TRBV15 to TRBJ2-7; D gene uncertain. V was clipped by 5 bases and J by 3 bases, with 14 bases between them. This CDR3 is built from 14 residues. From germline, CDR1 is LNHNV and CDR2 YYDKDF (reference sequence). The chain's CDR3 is CATSPSGAVYEQYF. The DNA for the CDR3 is TGTGCCACCAGCCCCTCCGGAGCAGTCTACGAGCAGTACTTC.

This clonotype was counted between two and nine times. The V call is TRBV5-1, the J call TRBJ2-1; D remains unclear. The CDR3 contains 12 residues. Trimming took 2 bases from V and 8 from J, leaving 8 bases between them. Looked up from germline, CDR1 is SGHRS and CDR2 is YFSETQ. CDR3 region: CASSLGRDEQFF. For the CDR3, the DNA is TGCGCCAGCAGCTTAGGACGGGATGAGCAGTTCTTC.

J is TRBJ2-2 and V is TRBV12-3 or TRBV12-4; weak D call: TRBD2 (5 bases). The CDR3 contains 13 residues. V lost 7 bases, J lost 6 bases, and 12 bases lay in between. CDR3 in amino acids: CASTPTIPGELFF. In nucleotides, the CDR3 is TGTGCCAGCACGCCGACTATCCCCGGGGAGCTGTTTTTT.

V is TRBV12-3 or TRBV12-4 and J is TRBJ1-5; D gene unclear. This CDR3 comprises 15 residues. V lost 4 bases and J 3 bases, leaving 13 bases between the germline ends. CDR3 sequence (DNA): TGTGCCAGCAGTTCCGGACTGAGAAACAATCAGCCCCAGCATTTT. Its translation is CASSSGLRNNQPQHF.

DNA for the CDR3: TGTGCCAGCAGTCCCTTTCCAGGGAGTGGTCAGCCCCAGCATTTT. Translation gives CASSPFPGSGQPQHF. The chain uses TRBV7-2 and TRBJ1-5; maybe TRBD1 (5 bases). This CDR3 has 15 residues. V lost 6 bases, J lost 6 bases, and 18 bases lay in between. In germline, CDR1 is SGHTA, CDR2 FQGNSA.

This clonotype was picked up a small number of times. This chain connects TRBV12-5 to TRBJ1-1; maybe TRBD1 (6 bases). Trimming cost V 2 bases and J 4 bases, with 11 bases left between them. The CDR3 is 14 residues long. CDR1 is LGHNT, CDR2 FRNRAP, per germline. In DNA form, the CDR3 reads TGTGCTAGTGGTTTGCCGGACAGCCCCACTGAAGCTTTCTTT. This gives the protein CASGLPDSPTEAFF. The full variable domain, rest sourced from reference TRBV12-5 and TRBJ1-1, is DARVTQTPRHKVTEMGQEVTMRCQPILGHNTVFWYRQTMMQGLELLAYFRNRAPLDDSGMPKDRFSAEMPDATLATLKIQPSEPRDSAVYFCASGLPDSPTEAFFGQGTRLTVV.

CDR3 in amino acids: CASSQEMGYRNGYTF. CDR3 DNA sequence: TGCGCCAGCAGCCAAGAAATGGGGTATAGGAATGGCTACACCTTC. This chain uses TRBV4-3 with TRBJ1-2; D ambiguous. This CDR3 region has 15 residues. V was trimmed by 0 bases and J by 6 bases, leaving 14 bases between them. Germline assignment: CDR1 LGHNA and CDR2 YSLEER.